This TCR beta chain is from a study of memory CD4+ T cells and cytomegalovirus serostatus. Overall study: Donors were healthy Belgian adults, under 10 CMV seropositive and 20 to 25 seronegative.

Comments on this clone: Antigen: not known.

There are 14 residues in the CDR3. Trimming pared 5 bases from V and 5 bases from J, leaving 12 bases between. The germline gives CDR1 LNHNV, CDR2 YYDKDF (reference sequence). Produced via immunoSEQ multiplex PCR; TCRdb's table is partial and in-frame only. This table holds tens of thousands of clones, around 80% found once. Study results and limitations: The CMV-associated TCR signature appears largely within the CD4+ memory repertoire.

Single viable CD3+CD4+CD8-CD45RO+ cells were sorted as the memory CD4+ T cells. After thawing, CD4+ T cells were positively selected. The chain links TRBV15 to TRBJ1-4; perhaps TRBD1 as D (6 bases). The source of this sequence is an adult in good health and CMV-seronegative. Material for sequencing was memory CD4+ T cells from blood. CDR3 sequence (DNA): TGTGCCACCAGCCCTTTTCAGGGGAATGAAAAACTGTTTTTT. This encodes CATSPFQGNEKLFF.